The next 3 T cell receptor beta chains were all read from a single sample in a study of T cell changes during pregnancy in multiple sclerosis. Assay used: immunoSEQ multiplex PCR; TCRdb lists only in-frame clones, some missing. The table lists around 16,000 clones, 65% to 90% of them singletons. The sequencing used CD8+ T cells from peripheral blood mononuclear cells, collected after pregnancy. These receptors were collected from a female donor in good health, enrolled as a control in a pregnancy study.

This chain joins TRBV27 and TRBJ1-3, with D perhaps matching TRBD1 (6 bases). V was pared by 6 bases and J by 4 bases, with 13 bases between. Germline V gene sequence: CDR1 MNHEY, CDR2 SMNVEV (reference sequence). The CDR3 extends over 14 amino acids. The CDR3 region is CASRTGQAGNTIYF. In DNA form, the CDR3 reads TGTGCCAGCAGAACGGGACAAGCAGGAAACACCATATATTTT.

This rearrangement joins TRBV9 to TRBJ1-1; D perhaps matches TRBD1 (6 bases). Between the trimmed V and J ends, which lost 4 bases and 5 bases, there was a span of 15 bases. The length of the CDR3 is 14 residues. The germline V gene has CDR1 SGDLS and CDR2 YYNGEE. CDR3 DNA sequence: TGTGCCAGCAGCCCGGGGGGGGCGCTTACTGAAGCTTTCTTT. Translated: CASSPGGALTEAFF.

This clone was recorded a few times. This chain connects TRBV6-1 to TRBJ1-1; 7 positions match TRBD1. Looked up from germline, CDR1 is MNHNS and CDR2 is SASEGT. The CDR3 runs to 14 residues. J gave up 4 bases and V 8 bases, and 10 bases lay outside the gene matches. The CDR3 sequence is CASPGTDFFTEAFF. In nucleotides, the CDR3 is TGTGCCAGCCCCGGGACAGACTTCTTCACTGAAGCTTTCTTT.